These 29 T cell receptor beta chains originate from one sample sequenced in a study of HIV-infected children after antiretroviral therapy interruption (dated by TCRdb to between 2018 and 2020). The intended sense of this specimen's treatment or condition label: PENTA 11 planned treatment interruption arm or continuous ART arm. The library was prepared using 3' RACE. TCRdb shows the sequencer as Illumina MiSeq. TCR libraries were generated from RNA by a 3' RACE protocol incorporating unique molecular identifiers so that PCR amplification bias could be corrected. Using fastp trimming at Q25 and MiXCR clonotype assembly, TCRdb reanalyzed the public sequencing data and kept in-frame beta chains. Each entry merges the rows of one CDR3 protein and shows their most common DNA and genes. Recorded for this sample are approximately 4,000 distinct CDR3 sequences; approximately 4.8% of them occurred a single time. Together, the top ten hold around a quarter of the sample.

Sequencing used CD45RO+ CD8+ T cells from PBMCs, pooled from several time points, obtained from a donor given antiretroviral therapy, either interrupted or continuous. This sample's cell subset or site label indicates: memory CD8+ CD45RO+ CD45RA- T cells. All receptors derive from a pool of human donors with HIV.

This clonotype was recorded many times. The chain carries TRBV3-1 and TRBJ2-7, with 9 bases identical to TRBD2. The length of the CDR3 is 17 residues. Germline CDR1 and CDR2: LGHDT and YNNKEL (reference sequence). Trimming removed 8 bases from V and 5 bases from J; junction bases left unmatched: 19. The CDR3 reads CASSKVVGSGGRDEQYF. In DNA, the CDR3 is TGTGCCAGCTCCAAGGTTGTGGGCAGCGGGGGGCGCGACGAGCAGTACTTC.

Only a few counts were recorded for this clonotype. The chain employs TRBV11-2 and TRBJ2-7; TRBD1 matches at 9 bases. Germline CDR1 reads SGHAT; CDR2 reads FQNNGV. Trimming at V came to 5 bases and at J to 6 bases, leaving 11 bases not matched to a gene. This CDR3 region has 15 residues. CDR3 region: CASSPTGTGRSEQYF. In DNA form, the CDR3 reads TGTGCCAGCAGCCCCACCGGGACAGGGAGGAGCGAGCAGTACTTC.

This clonotype is termed medium-sized. The chain couples TRBV7-9 to TRBJ1-5; possibly TRBD1 for D (5 bases). The CDR3 sequence is 15 residues long. V was trimmed by 5 bases and J by 2 bases, leaving 13 bases between them. Looked up from germline, CDR1 is SEHNR and CDR2 is FQNEAQ (reference sequence). Here the CDR3 reads CASSLQGGGNQPQHF. The CDR3 DNA follows: TGTGCCAGCAGCCTCCAGGGTGGGGGCAATCAGCCCCAGCATTTT.

This clonotype is categorized as medium-sized. The chain carries TRBV4-1 and TRBJ1-2; weak D call: TRBD1 (5 bases). V was trimmed by 3 bases and J by 8 bases, leaving 19 bases between them. From germline, CDR1 is MGHRA and CDR2 YSYEKL. This CDR3 has 15 amino acids. This CDR3 reads CASSHPADNLRGYTF. The DNA for the CDR3 is TGCGCCAGCAGCCACCCTGCGGACAACCTCCGGGGCTACACCTTC.

This clonotype has a handful of counts. This chain uses TRBV15 with TRBJ2-7; no clear D. This CDR3 spans 12 amino acids. Germline CDR1 is LNHNV and CDR2 is YYDKDF (reference sequence). V was shortened by 0 bases and J by 6 bases, with 6 bases between the two germline ends. CDR3: CATSRDLVEQYF. The CDR3 DNA follows: TGTGCCACCAGCAGAGATCTGGTCGAGCAGTACTTC.

This clonotype is classed as large. V gene TRBV12-3 or TRBV12-4 combines with J gene TRBJ1-1, with D possibly being TRBD1 (5 bases). Trimming shortened V by 6 bases and J by 8 bases, and 13 bases separated the two germline ends. The CDR3 is 12 residues long. The CDR3 DNA follows: TGTGCCAGCAGCTTCGGGGGGATGGAAGCTTTCTTT. It encodes CASSFGGMEAFF.

This clonotype was recorded at least ten times. The V call is TRBV23-1, the J call TRBJ2-7; 7 bases match TRBD1. TRBV23-1 qualifies as an ORF whose function is uncertain. J was trimmed by 3 bases and V by 6 bases; bases with no gene match: 8. The CDR3 covers 14 residues. This CDR3 is CASRTGPGDYEQYF. As DNA, the CDR3 is TGCGCCAGCAGGACAGGGCCCGGGGACTACGAGCAGTACTTC.

This clonotype was seen at least ten times. The chain couples TRBV3-1 to TRBJ1-1; D is undetermined. Germline V gene lookup returns CDR1 LGHDT and CDR2 YNNKEL (reference sequence). Trimming removed 1 base at V and 5 bases at J, with 5 bases between. The CDR3 runs 12 residues. The CDR3 sequence: CASSQGVTEAFF. The CDR3 coding sequence is TGTGCCAGCAGCCAAGGGGTGACTGAAGCTTTCTTT. The complete variable domain, with remaining parts taken from reference TRBV3-1 and TRBJ1-1, reads DTAVSQTPKYLVTQMGNDKSIKCEQNLGHDTMYWYKQDSKKFLKIMFSYNNKELIINETVPNRFSPKSPDKAHLNLHINSLELGDSAVYFCASSQGVTEAFFGQGTRLTVV.

In this sample, this clonotype is medium-sized. The CDR3 bases are TGTGCCAGCTTTACCGCCCCAGGGACACCCCAAGAGACCCAGTACTTC. Encoded protein: CASFTAPGTPQETQYF. V is TRBV6-6 and J is TRBJ2-5; D may be TRBD1 (6 bases). CDR1 is MNHNY, CDR2 SVGAGI, per germline (reference sequence). Trimming stripped 8 bases from V and 1 base from J, with 20 bases between. CDR3 size: 16 residues.

In its sample, this clonotype ranks as medium-sized. The germline gene is not matched at one end of the junction; a read error may be the cause. The V and J genes are TRBV23-1 and TRBJ2-7, with D possibly matching TRBD1 (6 bases). TRBV23-1 is an ORF; its function is uncertain. The CDR3 runs 15 residues. CDR3 bases: TGCGCCAGCAGTCGGACAGTTGATCTACGACCACACCAAATCTTC. Translating it yields CASSRTVDLRPHQIF.

This clonotype was counted at least ten times. The V call is TRBV27, the J call TRBJ1-1; TRBD1 aligns across 7 bases. CDR1 is MNHEY, CDR2 SMNVEV, per germline (reference sequence). After removal of 2 bases from V and 12 bases from J, the junction contained 9 bases not matched to a gene. There are 13 residues in the CDR3. This CDR3 reads CASSLIGGDDSFF. In DNA, the CDR3 is TGTGCCAGCAGTTTAATAGGGGGCGACGATTCTTTCTTT.

This clonotype is termed medium-sized (0.01 to 0.1%). J is TRBJ2-5 and V is TRBV19, with D uncertain. Germline-derived CDR1 and CDR2 are LNHDA and SQIVND (reference sequence). The CDR3 loop spans 12 amino acids. V shed 6 bases and J shed 0 bases, with 5 bases lying between them. The CDR3 region is CASRAHQETQYF. In nucleotides, the CDR3 is TGTGCCAGTAGGGCTCACCAAGAGACCCAGTACTTC.

Many counts were recorded for this clonotype. The chain couples TRBV6-4 to TRBJ2-1; 13 nucleotides agree with TRBD2. The germline V gene encodes CDR1 MRHNA and CDR2 SNTAGT. Losses at the gene ends were 3 bases for V and 6 bases for J; bases not matched to a gene: 2. The CDR3 length is 15 residues. The CDR3 coding sequence is TGTGCCAGCAGTGAACTAGCGGGGGGGCCCAATGAGCAGTTCTTC. It encodes CASSELAGGPNEQFF.

This clonotype is termed medium-sized. This chain links TRBV2 with TRBJ2-3; 8 bases are shared with TRBD2. CDR1 and CDR2 from the germline V gene are SNHLY and FYNNEI. Trimming removed 5 bases from V and 1 base from J; junction bases left unmatched: 8. The CDR3 runs 16 residues. In DNA form, the CDR3 reads TGTGCCAGCAGTCCCGGGACTAGTATCCGCACAGATACGCAGTATTTT. It is translated as CASSPGTSIRTDTQYF.

The rearrangement joins TRBV7-2 to TRBJ2-1, with 10 positions matching TRBD2. The length of the CDR3 is 15 residues. Germline loops: CDR1 SGHTA, CDR2 FQGNSA. Germline trimming cut 6 bases from V and 5 bases from J; bases unmatched to any gene: 7. This chain's CDR3 is CASSDLAGGDNEQFF. The CDR3 bases are TGTGCCAGCAGTGACTTAGCGGGGGGAGACAATGAGCAGTTCTTC.

This clonotype was counted ten times or more. V is TRBV18 and J is TRBJ2-6; tentatively, D is TRBD1 (6 bases). CDR3 size: 18 residues. V lost 3 bases and J lost 0, with 15 bases in between. Germline lookup yields CDR1 KGHSH and CDR2 LQKENI. The CDR3 DNA reads TGTGCCAGCTCACCGGACGGGTGGGGGCTCTCTGGGGCCAACGTCCTGACTTTC. Its translation: CASSPDGWGLSGANVLTF.

Judged by abundance, this clonotype is medium-sized. The chain combines TRBV4-2 with TRBJ2-3, with TRBD2 identical over 8 bases. J was trimmed by 2 bases and V by 2 bases; bases with no gene match: 3. Germline-derived CDR1 and CDR2 are LGHNA and YNFKEQ. CDR3 length: 15 amino acids. The CDR3 sequence is CASSQQREPTDTQYF. DNA of the CDR3: TGTGCCAGCAGCCAACAGCGGGAGCCCACAGATACGCAGTATTTT.

By sample fraction, this clonotype is medium-sized. This chain links TRBV5-8 with TRBJ2-5; 7 nucleotides align to TRBD1. Germline V CDR1 and CDR2: SGHTS, YDEGEE. The length of the CDR3 is 16 residues. The J segment lost 3 bases and the V segment lost 4 bases, leaving 12 bases of the junction unmatched. CDR3 coding DNA: TGTGCCAGCAGCCCAGGGGACAGCTCCCGGGAAGAGACCCAGTACTTC. Translated: CASSPGDSSREETQYF.

This clonotype is medium-sized within its sample. The V call is TRBV5-5, the J call TRBJ2-3; D unclear. CDR1 and CDR2 (germline): SGHKS, YYEKEE (reference sequence). This CDR3 has 15 amino acids. Trimming left V 0 bases short and J 0 bases short, with 8 bases between. CDR3 loop: CASSLEVTSTDTQYF. CDR3 nucleotides: TGTGCCAGCAGCTTGGAGGTAACTAGCACAGATACGCAGTATTTT.

This clonotype was observed at least ten times. CDR3 in amino acids: CASSQIQGRVEQFF. For the CDR3, the DNA is TGTGCCAGCAGCCAAATCCAGGGCAGGGTTGAGCAGTTCTTC. The gene calls are TRBV3-1 and TRBJ2-1, with D possibly TRBD1 on 5 matching bases. Germline V gives CDR1 LGHDT, CDR2 YNNKEL (reference sequence). This CDR3 has 14 amino acids. V lost 2 bases and J 9 bases, leaving 14 bases between the germline ends.

This clonotype was observed at least ten times. The chain is built from TRBV7-3 and TRBJ2-1, with 9 bases aligning to TRBD2. J was trimmed by 7 bases and V by 2 bases; bases with no gene match: 6. Germline assignment: CDR1 SGHTA and CDR2 FQGTGA. This CDR3 is built from 15 residues. The CDR3: CASSLLRGGWNEQFF. The CDR3 region has the DNA TGTGCCAGCAGCTTATTGCGGGGGGGTTGGAATGAGCAGTTCTTC.

This clonotype was counted between two and nine times. V is TRBV19 and J is TRBJ1-2, with 9 bases that match TRBD1. The length of the CDR3 is 12 residues. J gave up 4 bases and V 8 bases, and 2 bases lay outside the gene matches. CDR1 is LNHDA and CDR2 is SQIVND in the germline V gene (reference sequence). CDR3 in amino acids: CASQQGAYGYTF. CDR3 in DNA: TGTGCCAGTCAACAGGGGGCCTATGGCTACACCTTC.

This clonotype was detected ten times or more. The rearrangement links TRBV9 to TRBJ2-5; 7 nucleotides line up with TRBD1. CDR3 length equals 16 residues. Germline V gene lookup returns CDR1 SGDLS and CDR2 YYNGEE. The ends lost 3 bases at V and 2 bases at J; junction bases unmatched: 10. In DNA, the CDR3 is TGTGCCAGCAGCGAGGGGACAGCCTATACACAAGAGACCCAGTACTTC. It yields the protein CASSEGTAYTQETQYF.

This clonotype was counted many times. The V call is TRBV2, the J call TRBJ2-6, with D unresolved. The ends were cut back, 4 bases at V and 2 bases at J, with 0 bases in the middle. The CDR3 contains 12 residues. CDR1 SNHLY and CDR2 FYNNEI come from the germline V gene. Written as DNA, the CDR3 is TGTGCCAGCAGTGCTGGGGCCAACGTCCTGACTTTC. It is translated as CASSAGANVLTF. Full variable domain (remainder filled in from reference TRBV2 and TRBJ2-6): EPEVTQTPSHQVTQMGQEVILRCVPISNHLYFYWYRQILGQKVEFLVSFYNNEISEKSEIFDDQFSVERPDGSNFTLKIRSTKLEDSAMYFCASSAGANVLTFGAGSRLTVL.

This clonotype was counted ten times or more. The junction departs from the called germline gene at one end, perhaps through a read error. This chain joins TRBV7-9 and TRBJ2-7; D may be TRBD2 (5 bases). Germline CDR1 is SEHNR and CDR2 is FQNEAQ (reference sequence). This CDR3 has 13 residues. The CDR3 loop reads CANSQTRDEEQYF. CDR3 coding DNA: TGTGCCAACAGCCAAACGAGGGATGAAGAGCAGTACTTC.

This clonotype was seen many times. The chain joins TRBV6-4 to TRBJ2-2, with D hard to call. The CDR3 loop spans 13 amino acids. Trimming took off 5 bases at V and 1 base at J, with 5 bases between the two ends. Per the germline V gene, CDR1 is MRHNA and CDR2 is SNTAGT. CDR3 in amino acids: CASSMGNTGELFF. The CDR3 nucleotides are TGTGCCAGCAGTATGGGGAACACCGGGGAGCTGTTTTTT.

The chain uses TRBV19 and TRBJ2-7, with D possibly TRBD2 on 6 matching bases. The CDR3 length is 14 residues. Germline values: CDR1 LNHDA, CDR2 SQIVND (reference sequence). Trimming left V 3 bases short and J 3 bases short, with 12 bases between. The CDR3 DNA is TGTGCCAGTAGTATTAGACTAGAAAACTACGAGCAGTACTTC. Encoded protein: CASSIRLENYEQYF.

This clonotype was counted ten times or more. The chain joins TRBV19 to TRBJ1-1; D is ambiguous. Germline V CDR1 and CDR2: LNHDA, SQIVND (reference sequence). This CDR3 spans 15 amino acids. V gave up 3 bases and J gave up 0 bases, with 11 bases separating them. In nucleotides, the CDR3 is TGTGCCAGTAGTATCAGAGGACCGTTGAACACTGAAGCTTTCTTT. This translates into CASSIRGPLNTEAFF.

This clonotype occurred a few times. The gene calls are TRBV6-6 and TRBJ1-5; D is uncertain. Germline V CDR1 and CDR2: MNHNY, SVGAGI (reference sequence). V lost 4 bases to trimming and J lost 7 bases, with 14 bases between them. This CDR3 contains 14 residues. CDR3 protein: CASSFWEGWQPQHF. The CDR3 DNA sequence: TGTGCCAGCAGTTTCTGGGAGGGATGGCAGCCCCAGCATTTT.